The 25 T cell receptor beta chains below all came from one sample that was sequenced in a study of blood T cells in healthy people across ages. With a J-beta primer mix and a sample-barcoded 5' primer, a second PCR ran about 7 to 11 cycles. MiXCR was run by TCRdb on the 5' RACE reads, yielding one entry per CDR3 protein. The sample yields some 1.1 million distinct CDR3 sequences, roughly two fifths seen once. Sequencing was carried out using blood. The receptors originated from a man between 18 and 29 years old in good health.

The table lists this clonotype with many counts. CDR3 sequence: CASIDQTATYEQYF. The CDR3 nucleotides are TGTGCCAGCATCGACCAGACAGCAACCTACGAGCAGTACTTC. The V call is TRBV28, the J call TRBJ2-7, with D maybe TRBD1 (5 bases). Germline CDR1 and CDR2: MDHEN and SYDVKM. The germline V and J ends were trimmed by 7 bases and 2 bases, with 15 bases remaining between them. The CDR3 contains 14 residues.

Of note for this clonotype: A much larger clonotype is one base distant, so this may be a read error. The chain is built from TRBV20-1 and TRBJ1-2; D is ambiguous. CDR3 length: 14 residues. The germline V gene encodes CDR1 DFQATT and CDR2 SNEGSKA (reference sequence). The CDR3 protein is CSAAESNRGYGYIF. The CDR3 DNA sequence: TGCAGTGCTGCCGAATCAAACCGAGGCTATGGCTACATCTTC.

CDR3 nucleotide sequence: TGTGCCAGCAGCGTACTTTACAATGAGCAGTTCTTC. The encoded protein is CASSVLYNEQFF. The J gene is TRBJ2-1, the V gene TRBV9; D is ambiguous. The V end was cut by 1 base, the J end by 4 bases, with 3 bases between. Germline CDR1 and CDR2: SGDLS and YYNGEE. The length of the CDR3 is 12 residues.

The chain combines TRBV7-9 with TRBJ2-3; 9 bases line up with TRBD2. J lost 0 bases, V lost 3 bases, and 4 bases had no gene match. The CDR3 length is 16 residues. The V gene's germline CDR1 is SEHNR and CDR2 FQNEAQ (reference sequence). In DNA form, the CDR3 reads TGTGCCAGCAGCTTTCGCGGGGGGGGAAGCACAGATACGCAGTATTTT. It is translated as CASSFRGGGSTDTQYF.

The V and J genes are TRBV10-3 and TRBJ1-1; 8 bases map to TRBD1. V was pared by 3 bases and J by 1 base, with 7 bases of the junction left unmatched. Per the germline V gene, CDR1 is ENHRY and CDR2 is SYGVKD. The CDR3 loop spans 16 amino acids. Written as DNA, the CDR3 is TGTGCCATCAGTGAAAGGACAGGGCTTGGGAACACTGAAGCTTTCTTT. Residues: CAISERTGLGNTEAFF.

The chain has TRBV10-3 and TRBJ1-2; D unclear. The ends were cut back, 3 bases at V and 0 bases at J, with 8 bases in the middle. The CDR3 spans 14 residues. The V gene's germline CDR1 is ENHRY and CDR2 SYGVKD. The CDR3 sequence: CAISDKKSNYGYTF. CDR3 DNA: TGTGCCATCAGTGACAAGAAATCTAACTATGGCTACACCTTC.

This clonotype has more than one count but fewer than ten. V is TRBV3-1 and J is TRBJ1-1; D is perhaps TRBD1 (6 bases). The CDR3 covers 12 residues. The V gene's germline CDR1 is LGHDT and CDR2 YNNKEL (reference sequence). V gave up 8 bases and J gave up 4 bases, with 11 bases separating them. CDR3: CASGGHGTEAFF. CDR3 DNA sequence: TGTGCCAGCGGGGGACACGGCACTGAAGCTTTCTTT.

The DNA of the CDR3 is TGTGCCAGCAGTTACTCAGCCACAGGGGTAGACTACGTTGAAGCTTTCTTT. Protein: CASSYSATGVDYVEAFF. The chain uses TRBV6-5 and TRBJ1-1, with TRBD1 matching over 7 bases. J was trimmed by 7 bases and V by 0 bases; bases with no gene match: 14. The CDR3 covers 17 residues. Per germline, CDR1 MNHEY and CDR2 SVGAGI.

This clonotype was counted many times. The rearrangement uses TRBV5-1 and TRBJ2-1, with D tentatively TRBD1 (6 bases). The length of the CDR3 is 16 residues. The ends were cut back, 1 base at V and 10 bases at J, with 21 bases in the middle. The V gene's germline CDR1 is SGHRS and CDR2 YFSETQ. CDR3 residues: CASSLSLRIQGGEQFF. CDR3 DNA sequence: TGCGCCAGCAGCTTGTCTCTTCGGATACAGGGTGGGGAGCAGTTCTTC.

This chain links TRBV27 with TRBJ2-3; D is unresolved. Between the trimmed V and J ends, which lost 2 bases and 2 bases, there was a span of 11 bases. The CDR3 is 15 amino acids. Germline V CDR1 and CDR2: MNHEY, SMNVEV (reference sequence). The CDR3, as DNA: TGTGCCAGCAGTTTAGGCCCCCTCCCCACAGATACGCAGTATTTT. Its translation: CASSLGPLPTDTQYF.

V is TRBV12-3 or TRBV12-4 and J is TRBJ2-2; the D gene is possibly TRBD1 (7 bases). V lost 5 bases, J lost 3 bases, and 19 bases lay in between. The CDR3 has 17 residues. The CDR3 region has the DNA TGTGCCAGCAGTGCAACAGGGGCGGAGGGGTACACCGGGGAGCTGTTTTTT. It codes for CASSATGAEGYTGELFF.

The V gene is TRBV11-2, the J gene TRBJ1-2; 10 bases are a match to TRBD1. V shed 2 bases, J shed 5 bases, and the junction held 11 bases outside the gene matches. Germline CDR1 and CDR2: SGHAT and FQNNGV. This CDR3 spans 17 amino acids. CDR3 coding DNA: TGTGCCAGCAGCTTATATGGGACAGGGGTGGTTCGTTATGGCTACACCTTC. Protein product: CASSLYGTGVVRYGYTF.

This clonotype has just a few counts. This chain joins TRBV7-9 and TRBJ2-3, with 7 bases lining up with TRBD2. The CDR3 is made up of 17 amino acids. After removal of 2 bases from V and 5 bases from J, the junction contained 13 bases not matched to a gene. Germline loops: CDR1 SEHNR, CDR2 FQNEAQ (reference sequence). CDR3 nucleotides: TGTGCCAGCAGCTTAATTTTATCCGGGAGGAACGGAGATACGCAGTATTTT. It specifies CASSLILSGRNGDTQYF. Complete variable domain (other parts from reference TRBV7-9 and TRBJ2-3): DTGVSQNPRHKITKRGQNVTFRCDPISEHNRLYWYRQTLGQGPEFLTYFQNEAQLEKSRLLSDRFSAERPKGSFSTLEIQRTEQGDSAMYLCASSLILSGRNGDTQYFGPGTRLTVL.

The chain carries TRBV6-2 or TRBV6-3 and TRBJ2-6, with 10 bases identical to TRBD2. The CDR3 is made up of 17 amino acids. J gave up 4 bases and V 2 bases, and 5 bases lay outside the gene matches. Germline assignment: CDR1 MNHEY and CDR2 SVGEGT. CDR3 residues: CASSYEAGGPGANVLTF. Written as DNA, the CDR3 is TGTGCCAGCAGTTACGAAGCGGGGGGGCCGGGGGCCAACGTCCTGACTTTC.

The V call is TRBV9, the J call TRBJ2-2; the D gene is possibly TRBD2 (6 bases). Trimming took 0 bases from V and 1 from J, leaving 10 bases between them. The CDR3 totals 16 residues. The germline V gene has CDR1 SGDLS and CDR2 YYNGEE. The CDR3 protein is CASSVVSGVNTGELFF. The CDR3 nucleotides are TGTGCCAGCAGCGTAGTTAGCGGCGTGAACACCGGGGAGCTGTTTTTT.

This clonotype was picked up many times. V and J are TRBV7-2 and TRBJ2-1; D unresolved. Trimming removed 6 bases at V and 5 bases at J, with 5 bases between. The CDR3 extends over 11 amino acids. Looked up from germline, CDR1 is SGHTA and CDR2 is FQGNSA. The CDR3 protein is CASRTNNEQFF. The CDR3 DNA sequence: TGTGCCAGCAGAACGAACAATGAGCAGTTCTTC.

The chain couples TRBV10-3 to TRBJ1-2, with D hard to call. The CDR3 covers 14 residues. Trimming took 0 bases from V and 4 from J, leaving 9 bases between them. Germline CDR1 is ENHRY and CDR2 is SYGVKD. DNA of the CDR3: TGTGCCATCAGTGAGTCGGTAGGAGCCTATGGCTACACCTTC. As protein: CAISESVGAYGYTF.

The gene calls are TRBV27 and TRBJ1-4; possibly TRBD1 for D (5 bases). Trimming pared 3 bases from V and 6 bases from J, leaving 17 bases between. This CDR3 comprises 16 residues. Germline V CDR1 and CDR2: MNHEY, SMNVEV (reference sequence). CDR3 nucleotide sequence: TGTGCCAGCAGTTTCGGGGCCGCCAGTCCCTATGAAAAACTGTTTTTT. Encoded protein: CASSFGAASPYEKLFF.

This clonotype was observed once. Here the CDR3 DNA reads TGTGCCAGCAGCTCCGGGACTAGCGGGAGGAGGAGGAATGAGCAGTTCTTC. It translates to CASSSGTSGRRRNEQFF. The chain has TRBV14 and TRBJ2-1; 15 bases align to TRBD2. CDR3 size: 17 residues. The V gene end was trimmed by 5 bases and the J gene end by 7 bases; junction bases not matched to a gene: 9. Germline loops: CDR1 SGHDN, CDR2 FVKESK. Together with reference TRBV14 and TRBJ2-1, the CDR3 gives the full variable domain: EAGVTQFPSHSVIEKGQTVTLRCDPISGHDNLYWYRRVMGKEIKFLLHFVKESKQDESGMPNNRFLAERTGGTYSTLKVQPAELEDSGVYFCASSSGTSGRRRNEQFFGPGTRLTVL.

This chain joins TRBV4-3 and TRBJ1-3; D perhaps matches TRBD1 (6 bases). Germline values: CDR1 LGHNA, CDR2 YSLEER. The CDR3 length is 15 residues. V dropped 0 bases and J dropped 4 bases, with 10 bases sitting between them. The CDR3 coding sequence is TGCGCCAGCAGCCAAGACCGGGGGCCCGGAAACACCATATATTTT. Protein: CASSQDRGPGNTIYF.

The V and J genes are TRBV7-2 and TRBJ2-7; D is tentatively TRBD1 or TRBD2 (5 bases each). Looked up from germline, CDR1 is SGHTA and CDR2 is FQGNSA. V lost 7 bases and J lost 0, with 16 bases in between. The CDR3 consists of 15 residues. The DNA of the CDR3 is TGTGCCAGCACCCTGGGGACCTTTTACTCCTACGAGCAGTACTTC. Its protein is CASTLGTFYSYEQYF.

This clonotype showed up just a few times. V gene TRBV6-2 or TRBV6-3 combines with J gene TRBJ2-1; 9 bases line up with TRBD1. Germline loops: CDR1 MNHEY, CDR2 SVGEGT. This CDR3 is built from 17 residues. V trimming: 0 bases; J trimming: 10 bases; junction bases outside the gene matches: 13. The CDR3 nucleotides are TGTGCCAGCAGTTACTCTACGCGGGACAGGGTACCCCGCGAGCAGTTCTTC. It codes for CASSYSTRDRVPREQFF.

This clonotype was observed a few times. J is TRBJ2-1 and V is TRBV11-2, with 7 bases aligning to TRBD2. The CDR3 runs 15 residues. Germline-derived CDR1 and CDR2 are SGHAT and FQNNGV. J was trimmed by 4 bases and V by 6 bases; bases with no gene match: 9. Here the CDR3 DNA reads TGTGCCAGCAGTTCCTCAGGGAGGGCTTACAATGAGCAGTTCTTC. This codes for CASSSSGRAYNEQFF.

The genes are TRBV20-1 and TRBJ2-5; weak D call: TRBD1 (6 bases). Germline V lookup: CDR1 DFQATT, CDR2 SNEGSKA (reference sequence). This CDR3 has 15 residues. V lost 0 bases and J lost 5, with 16 bases in between. The CDR3 here is CSARDQYREFETQYF. The DNA of the CDR3 is TGCAGTGCTAGAGACCAATACAGGGAATTCGAGACCCAGTACTTC.

The rearrangement links TRBV30 to TRBJ1-2, with D possibly being TRBD1 (5 bases). Germline V gene sequence: CDR1 GTSNPN, CDR2 SVGIG (reference sequence). Trimming took 2 bases from V and 4 from J, leaving 8 bases between them. This CDR3 comprises 12 residues. CDR3 residues: CAWSRGVYGYTF. The CDR3 coding sequence is TGTGCCTGGAGTCGGGGCGTCTATGGCTACACCTTC.